The 32 T cell receptor beta chains given below trace back to one sample, sequenced in a study of blood T cell repertoires in COVID-19. Libraries were prepared by immunoSEQ multiplex PCR; TCRdb keeps only in-frame clonotypes and omits some of them. The data show around 100,000 clones, 85% to 90% seen once. The sample comprised peripheral blood. These TCRs come from a human donor in a cohort sampled during active COVID-19.

The J gene is TRBJ2-1, the V gene TRBV25-1; TRBD2 matches at 12 bases. J gave up 9 bases and V 6 bases, and 3 bases lay outside the gene matches. This CDR3 contains 13 residues. CDR1 and CDR2 from the germline V gene are MGHDK and SYGVNS. Here the CDR3 reads CASSPSGRVEQFF. The CDR3 bases are TGTGCCAGCAGCCCTAGCGGGAGGGTTGAGCAGTTCTTC.

V and J are TRBV12-5 and TRBJ1-1; unclear D gene. The germline V gene has CDR1 LGHNT and CDR2 FRNRAP. The V end lost 1 base, the J end lost 5 bases, and 8 bases lay between the germline ends. The CDR3 covers 13 residues. The CDR3 DNA sequence: TGTGCTAGTGGTTTGGGACACGGAACTGAAGCTTTCTTT. Translating it yields CASGLGHGTEAFF.

The rearrangement uses TRBV18 and TRBJ2-5, with 9 bases lining up with TRBD1. CDR3 length equals 17 residues. The J segment lost 2 bases and the V segment lost 3 bases, leaving 10 bases of the junction unmatched. Germline values: CDR1 KGHSH, CDR2 LQKENI. Here the CDR3 reads CASSPALRTGVQETQYF. For the CDR3, the DNA is TGTGCCAGCTCACCCGCGCTCCGGACAGGGGTTCAAGAGACCCAGTACTTC.

Here the CDR3 reads CASSSFGTGLGYTF. The CDR3 DNA sequence: TGTGCCAGCAGTTCCTTCGGGACAGGGCTTGGCTACACCTTC. V gene TRBV27 combines with J gene TRBJ1-2, with 9 bases that match TRBD1. Looked up from germline, CDR1 is MNHEY and CDR2 is SMNVEV (reference sequence). CDR3 length equals 14 residues. V lost 4 bases and J lost 7; bases outside the gene matches: 7.

The chain couples TRBV27 to TRBJ1-1; 7 nucleotides line up with TRBD1. From germline, CDR1 is MNHEY and CDR2 SMNVEV (reference sequence). Unmatched junction bases numbered 2, after V lost 0 bases and J lost 4 bases. The CDR3 contains 14 residues. CDR3 in amino acids: CASSLSGTVTEAFF. CDR3 nucleotides: TGTGCCAGCAGTTTATCGGGGACAGTCACTGAAGCTTTCTTT.

This clone was counted a few times. The chain couples TRBV5-4 to TRBJ2-2; 7 nucleotides match TRBD2. With 5 bases clipped from V and 7 bases from J, the junction kept 8 bases outside the gene matches. Germline V lookup: CDR1 SGHNT, CDR2 YYREEE (reference sequence). The CDR3 is 14 residues long. CDR3 bases: TGTGCCAGCAGTGGAGTACGGGGGGACGGGGAGCTGTTTTTT. It codes for CASSGVRGDGELFF.

This rearrangement joins TRBV28 to TRBJ1-6; D call uncertain. V lost 2 bases to trimming and J lost 0 bases, with 14 bases between them. This CDR3 spans 18 amino acids. CDR1 is MDHEN, CDR2 SYDVKM, per germline. CDR3 nucleotides: TGTGCCAGCAGTTTAGCCGGTTTAAGGAGCTCCTATAATTCACCCCTCCACTTT. It codes for CASSLAGLRSSYNSPLHF.

This sequence joins TRBV9 and TRBJ1-1, with D unclear. The CDR3 is 15 residues long. The V end was cut by 5 bases, the J end by 13 bases, with 27 bases between. Per germline, CDR1 SGDLS and CDR2 YYNGEE. DNA of the CDR3: TGTGCCAGCAGTGACTCACTTCGCTACGACGATCGGCTTTTCTTT. It is translated as CASSDSLRYDDRLFF.

This chain uses TRBV9 with TRBJ1-6; unclear D gene. Germline V CDR1 and CDR2: SGDLS, YYNGEE. The CDR3 spans 15 residues. Trimming removed 1 base from V and 10 bases from J, with 15 bases in between. CDR3 loop: CASSVSDQRWSPLHF. As DNA, the CDR3 is TGTGCCAGCAGCGTATCCGATCAGCGCTGGTCACCCCTCCACTTT. Together with reference TRBV9 and TRBJ1-6, the CDR3 gives the full variable domain: DSGVTQTPKHLITATGQRVTLRCSPRSGDLSVYWYQQSLDQGLQFLIQYYNGEERAKGNILERFSAQQFPDLHSELNLSSLELGDSALYFCASSVSDQRWSPLHFGNGTRLTVT.

The CDR3 bases are TGTGCCAGCAGCGCCAGGTTCGGGGGGGCCTACCAAGAGACCCAGTACTTC. The encoded protein is CASSARFGGAYQETQYF. The rearrangement uses TRBV7-2 and TRBJ2-5; 8 nucleotides line up with TRBD2. The CDR3 covers 17 residues. With 5 bases clipped from V and 0 bases from J, the junction kept 11 bases outside the gene matches. Germline values: CDR1 SGHTA, CDR2 FQGNSA.

The chain joins TRBV5-1 to TRBJ2-2; a possible D gene is TRBD2 (7 bases). The CDR3 covers 15 residues. The germline V gene encodes CDR1 SGHRS and CDR2 YFSETQ. Trimming pared 3 bases from V and 0 bases from J, leaving 9 bases between. This chain's CDR3 is CASSWGGSNTGELFF. Written as DNA, the CDR3 is TGCGCCAGCAGCTGGGGGGGCTCGAACACCGGGGAGCTGTTTTTT.

The chain joins TRBV28 to TRBJ2-7; unclear D gene. V was trimmed by 7 bases and J by 7 bases, leaving 11 bases between them. Germline V gene data show CDR1 as MDHEN and CDR2 as SYDVKM. This CDR3 spans 11 amino acids. CDR3 residues: CASTRNREQYF. In DNA form, the CDR3 reads TGTGCCAGCACACGTAATCGGGAGCAGTACTTC.

This clone came up once. The rearrangement uses TRBV10-3 and TRBJ2-1, with TRBD2 matching over 15 bases. The CDR3 runs 14 residues. After removal of 6 bases from V and 15 bases from J, the junction contained 9 bases not matched to a gene. Germline V gene data show CDR1 as ENHRY and CDR2 as SYGVKD. The CDR3 DNA sequence: TGTGCCATCAGGCCGGGACTAGCGGGAGGTTACCTGTTCTTC. Protein product: CAIRPGLAGGYLFF.

This clone was counted once. The chain combines TRBV19 with TRBJ2-6, with TRBD2 identical over 7 bases. Trimming cost V 1 base and J 0 bases; bases outside gene matches: 3. Germline values: CDR1 LNHDA, CDR2 SQIVND (reference sequence). The CDR3 totals 17 residues. CDR3 sequence: CASSIAGGFSGANVLTF. CDR3 in DNA: TGTGCCAGTAGTATAGCGGGAGGTTTCTCTGGGGCCAACGTCCTGACTTTC.

V usage is TRBV5-4 and J usage is TRBJ1-2, with unresolved D. The CDR3 runs to 15 residues. Trimming removed 0 bases at V and 4 bases at J, with 13 bases between. CDR1 is SGHNT and CDR2 is YYREEE in the germline V gene (reference sequence). The CDR3 loop is CASSLVGRRTYGYTF. CDR3 coding DNA: TGTGCCAGCAGCTTGGTAGGGAGAAGGACCTATGGCTACACCTTC.

This clone has more than one count but fewer than ten. Different DNA sequences within this sample yield the same CDR3. The chain combines TRBV9 with TRBJ2-7; TRBD2 matches 13 bases. The V gene end was trimmed by 0 bases and the J gene end by 3 bases; junction bases not matched to a gene: 0. Per germline, CDR1 SGDLS and CDR2 YYNGEE. The CDR3 totals 15 residues. The CDR3 sequence: CASSVGTSGSYEQYF. For the CDR3, the DNA is TGTGCCAGCAGCGTAGGGACTAGCGGGAGCTACGAGCAGTACTTC.

The genes are TRBV28 and TRBJ2-1, with 7 positions matching TRBD1. The ends lost 7 bases at V and 0 bases at J; junction bases unmatched: 6. The CDR3 length is 15 residues. Germline V gene lookup returns CDR1 MDHEN and CDR2 SYDVKM. CDR3 bases: TGTGCCAGCATCTCGTCAGGGGGCTCCTACAATGAGCAGTTCTTC. Translation: CASISSGGSYNEQFF.

The chain links TRBV7-3 to TRBJ1-3; 7 bases fit TRBD1. V shed 5 bases, J shed 4 bases, and the junction held 5 bases outside the gene matches. CDR1 SGHTA and CDR2 FQGTGA come from the germline V gene. The CDR3 spans 14 residues. DNA for the CDR3: TGTGCCAGCAGCGAGACAGGGTCCGGAAACACCATATATTTT. Translated: CASSETGSGNTIYF.

This clone came up once. This chain connects TRBV28 to TRBJ1-4; D uncertain. Trimming shortened V by 7 bases and J by 8 bases, and 14 bases separated the two germline ends. Germline V lookup: CDR1 MDHEN, CDR2 SYDVKM. CDR3 length: 13 residues. CDR3 region: CASTRRVSEKLFF. The CDR3 DNA sequence: TGTGCCAGCACCCGTCGTGTTAGCGAAAAACTGTTTTTT.

The chain is built from TRBV7-2 and TRBJ1-1; TRBD1 is a possible D gene (5 bases). The V and J ends lost 6 bases and 1 base respectively, with 12 bases between them. The CDR3 has 14 amino acids. CDR1 is SGHTA, CDR2 FQGNSA, per germline. CDR3 sequence reads: CASRRPTENTEAFF. The CDR3, as DNA: TGTGCCAGCAGGCGCCCGACAGAGAACACTGAAGCTTTCTTT.

The rearrangement joins TRBV3-1 (or the pseudogene TRBV3-2) to TRBJ1-2; 9 bases are shared with TRBD1. V shed 1 base, J shed 5 bases, and the junction held 11 bases outside the gene matches. This CDR3 is 17 amino acids long. Per the germline V gene, CDR1 is LGHDT and CDR2 is YNNKEL (reference sequence). CDR3 sequence (DNA): TGTGCCAGCAGCCAAGGCTCAGGGGACAGGGCCGGGTATGGCTACACCTTC. Translating gives CASSQGSGDRAGYGYTF.

This chain links TRBV5-1 with TRBJ2-1, with 9 bases identical to TRBD1. V lost 2 bases to trimming and J lost 2 bases; unmatched junction nucleotides: 5. CDR1 and CDR2 (germline): SGHRS, YFSETQ. CDR3 length: 16 amino acids. The CDR3 DNA is TGCGCCAGCAGCTTCCAGACAGGGGGGACCTACAATGAGCAGTTCTTC. It is translated as CASSFQTGGTYNEQFF. The full variable domain, with the rest looked up from reference TRBV5-1 and TRBJ2-1, is KAGVTQTPRYLIKTRGQQVTLSCSPISGHRSVSWYQQTPGQGLQFLFEYFSETQRNKGNFPGRFSGRQFSNSRSEMNVSTLELGDSALYLCASSFQTGGTYNEQFFGPGTRLTVL.

This chain uses TRBV20-1 with TRBJ2-5; a weak D match, TRBD2 (7 bases). In germline, CDR1 is DFQATT, CDR2 SNEGSKA (reference sequence). The CDR3 sequence is 15 residues long. Trimming removed 3 bases from V and 3 bases from J, with 17 bases in between. CDR3 residues: CSASLGGGPEETQYF. CDR3 nucleotide sequence: TGCAGTGCTAGTCTAGGGGGGGGGCCGGAAGAGACCCAGTACTTC.

V and J are TRBV27 and TRBJ2-5; D perhaps matches TRBD1 (6 bases). Germline values: CDR1 MNHEY, CDR2 SMNVEV (reference sequence). This CDR3 has 14 amino acids. The germline V and J ends were trimmed by 4 bases and 2 bases, with 11 bases remaining between them. This chain's CDR3 is CASSSRDTQETQYF. As DNA, the CDR3 is TGTGCCAGCAGTTCCCGGGACACACAAGAGACCCAGTACTTC.

The chain employs TRBV9 and TRBJ2-2, with TRBD1 matching over 8 bases. The germline gives CDR1 SGDLS, CDR2 YYNGEE. The CDR3 consists of 17 residues. Trimming took 0 bases from V and 6 from J; bases not matched to a gene: 10. The CDR3 is CASSVGGQASSAGELFF. The CDR3, as DNA: TGTGCCAGCAGCGTAGGGGGACAGGCCTCAAGCGCCGGGGAGCTGTTTTTT.

This chain joins TRBV12-3 or TRBV12-4 and TRBJ1-1, with D uncertain. The germline V and J ends were trimmed by 8 bases and 6 bases, with 16 bases remaining between them. This CDR3 spans 13 amino acids. CDR3 sequence reads: CASAYDGRPEAFF. The CDR3 DNA reads TGTGCCAGCGCGTACGATGGGAGGCCTGAAGCTTTCTTT.

The J gene is TRBJ1-5, the V gene TRBV28, with 7 bases fitting TRBD1. This CDR3 contains 15 residues. With 5 bases clipped from V and 0 bases from J, the junction kept 4 bases outside the gene matches. Germline V lookup: CDR1 MDHEN, CDR2 SYDVKM. CDR3 loop: CASSLQGISNQPQHF. The CDR3 bases are TGTGCCAGCAGTCTACAGGGGATTAGCAATCAGCCCCAGCATTTT. The full variable domain, with the rest looked up from reference TRBV28 and TRBJ1-5, is DVKVTQSSRYLVKRTGEKVFLECVQDMDHENMFWYRQDPGLGLRLIYFSYDVKMKEKGDIPEGYSVSREKKERFSLILESASTNQTSMYLCASSLQGISNQPQHFGDGTRLSIL.

The chain uses TRBV5-1 and TRBJ1-1; 9 bases are a match to TRBD1. Germline V gene lookup returns CDR1 SGHRS and CDR2 YFSETQ. The CDR3 is made up of 15 amino acids. After removal of 2 bases from V and 4 bases from J, the junction contained 6 bases not matched to a gene. DNA of the CDR3: TGCGCCAGCAGCTTACAGGGGGCGCTTGGCACTGAAGCTTTCTTT. It translates to CASSLQGALGTEAFF.

In the case of this clone: A junction end diverges from the germline sequence, so it may reflect a read error. V usage is TRBV2 and J usage is TRBJ2-1; 10 bases match TRBD2. The germline CDR1 and CDR2 sequences are SNHLY and FYNNEI. This CDR3 is 16 amino acids long. CDR3 sequence (DNA): TGTGCCAGCATGAGGGACAGCAGACAGACTAGCGGGCGGGGAGTCTTC. The encoded protein is CASMRDSRQTSGRGVF.

This chain links TRBV30 with TRBJ1-3; D may be TRBD1 (5 bases). The CDR3 has 15 amino acids. The germline V gene encodes CDR1 GTSNPN and CDR2 SVGIG (reference sequence). V lost 0 bases and J lost 2, with 11 bases in between. CDR3 sequence (DNA): TGTGCCTGGAGTGTTACGGGACTGACTGGAAACACCATATATTTT. Translated, it gives CAWSVTGLTGNTIYF.

The genes are TRBV18 and TRBJ2-3, with 7 nucleotides matching TRBD2. Per germline, CDR1 KGHSH and CDR2 LQKENI. The CDR3 extends over 15 amino acids. V shed 3 bases and J 0 bases; nucleotides not matched to a gene: 3. The CDR3, as DNA: TGTGCCAGCTCACCGGGGGGGGTCAGCACAGATACGCAGTATTTT. Translating it yields CASSPGGVSTDTQYF. The full variable domain, in which reference TRBV18 and TRBJ2-3 provide the parts outside the CDR3, is NAGVMQNPRHLVRRRGQEARLRCSPMKGHSHVYWYRQLPEEGLKFMVYLQKENIIDESGMPKERFSAEFPKEGPSILRIQQVVRGDSAAYFCASSPGGVSTDTQYFGPGTRLTVL.

The V and J genes are TRBV28 and TRBJ2-5; TRBD1 might be the D (5 bases). This CDR3 has 15 amino acids. CDR1 is MDHEN, CDR2 SYDVKM, per germline. Trimming took 3 bases from V and 5 from J, leaving 16 bases between them. The CDR3 DNA is TGTGCCAGCAGTTTGCAGGGAAGGGTTAGGGAGACCCAGTACTTC. Its translation is CASSLQGRVRETQYF.